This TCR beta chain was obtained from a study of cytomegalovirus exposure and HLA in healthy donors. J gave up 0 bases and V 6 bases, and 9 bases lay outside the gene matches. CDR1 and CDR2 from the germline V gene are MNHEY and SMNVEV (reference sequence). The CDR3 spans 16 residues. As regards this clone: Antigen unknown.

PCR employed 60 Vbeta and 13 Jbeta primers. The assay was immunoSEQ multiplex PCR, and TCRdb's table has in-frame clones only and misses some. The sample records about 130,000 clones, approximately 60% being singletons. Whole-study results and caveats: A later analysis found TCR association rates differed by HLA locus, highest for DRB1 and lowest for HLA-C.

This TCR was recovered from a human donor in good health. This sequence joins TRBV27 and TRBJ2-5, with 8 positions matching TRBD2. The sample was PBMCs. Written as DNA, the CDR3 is TGTGCCAGCAGGCGATGGGGTAGCGGGGACCAAGAGACCCAGTACTTC. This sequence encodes CASRRWGSGDQETQYF.